This T cell receptor beta chain was obtained from a study of radiation and T cells in renal cell carcinoma. Study at large: Nephrectomy followed 15 Gy stereotactic body radiation by 4 weeks. Study outcomes and limitations: From baseline, blood top tumor clonotypes peaked at 2 weeks post-radiation. Without pretreatment biopsies, baseline tumor clonotype presence was undetermined.

The assay was immunoSEQ multiplex PCR, and TCRdb's table has in-frame clones only and misses some. The sample lists 25,000 to 30,000 clones, around 85% occurring once. The J segment lost 4 bases and the V segment lost 1 base, leaving 8 bases of the junction unmatched. CDR3 size: 16 residues. Germline V gene data show CDR1 as MGHRA and CDR2 as YSYEKL. Remarks on this clone: Its antigen remains unknown.

This sample's time point: blood 2 weeks post-SBRT. Treatment given: 15 Gy SBRT to primary tumor, nephrectomy 4 weeks later. Serial blood draws occurred at baseline and 2 and 4 weeks post-SBRT. This sequence joins TRBV4-1 and TRBJ2-7, with 9 bases aligning to TRBD1. The receptor comes from a man between 60 and 75 years old with renal cell carcinoma. The specimen comprised blood, sampled from a patient whose treatment included radiotherapy and nephrectomy. CDR3 in DNA: TGCGCCAGCAGCCAAGCGCCGACAGGGGGAAGGTACGAGCAGTACTTC. Translated: CASSQAPTGGRYEQYF.